A selection of T cell receptor beta chains follows, all from one sample in a study of blood T cell repertoires in COVID-19. Profiled with immunoSEQ multiplex PCR; TCRdb holds only in-frame clones, not every one. The top ten hold roughly 1.5% of the sample, which has 150,000 to 200,000 clones, 87% seen once. Sample: peripheral blood. The receptors originated from a woman in her fifties or sixties with acute or convalescent COVID-19. CDR3s leave out the opening cysteine and the closing phenylalanine or tryptophan. Each record gives: CDR3 protein, V gene, J gene.

ASSSKTSGDRTDTQY	TRBV27	TRBJ2-3
ASSLEFRGGARNEQF	TRBV11-2	TRBJ2-1
ASSMSDRVHQPQH	TRBV19	TRBJ1-5
ASSFGNTEAF	TRBV5-6	TRBJ1-1
ASSGQISGELF	TRBV9	TRBJ2-2
ASRGQGGTEAF	TRBV12-3/TRBV12-4	TRBJ1-1
AGPLEGGNQPQH	TRBV7-3	TRBJ1-5
ASSFGQGDGYT	TRBV5-8	TRBJ1-2
ASSPLPQGFPGNTIY	TRBV4-1	TRBJ1-3
ASRSGDRQSYEQY	TRBV2	TRBJ2-7
ASSLGLGGGYT	TRBV12-3/TRBV12-4	TRBJ1-2
ASSVGGAGGEYEQY	TRBV9	TRBJ2-7
ASSIWEELSQPQH	TRBV21-1	TRBJ1-5
ATTSGGAGETQY	TRBV6-5	TRBJ2-5
SVRVATNEKLF	TRBV29-1	TRBJ1-4
ASSFRGRGTEAF	TRBV25-1	TRBJ1-1
ATSDSSGQGFNQPQH	TRBV24-1	TRBJ1-5
ASSLGLAGVEQY	TRBV5-1	TRBJ2-7
ASSSSRGIPTNEKLF	TRBV6-2/TRBV6-3	TRBJ1-4
AWGQGNTEAF	TRBV30	TRBJ1-1
ASSPSPGDTQY	TRBV18	TRBJ2-3
ASSQAGTGANVLT	TRBV19	TRBJ2-6
ASEDRSSYEQY	TRBV2	TRBJ2-7
AARVDRATYEQY	TRBV10-2	TRBJ2-7
ASGQQNTEAF	TRBV18	TRBJ1-1
ASSLVTTGGAEKLF	TRBV5-1	TRBJ1-4
SVLPGTGELF	TRBV29-1	TRBJ2-2
ASPGVGANVLT	TRBV7-9	TRBJ2-6
ASSWGSLRGEQY	TRBV6-2/TRBV6-3	TRBJ2-7
ASSPGTGDYGYT	TRBV5-1	TRBJ1-2
ASSYLRRPETQY	TRBV6-5	TRBJ2-5
ASSTLPGAAYEQY	TRBV9	TRBJ2-7
ASSDGQVSTEAF	TRBV7-9	TRBJ1-1
AWSPGVYSNQPQH	TRBV30	TRBJ1-5
ASSPIVRGELF	TRBV12-3/TRBV12-4	TRBJ2-2
AWRTLGTGEGELF	TRBV30	TRBJ2-2
ASSINRGLNQPQH	TRBV19	TRBJ1-5
ASSPAGGAYNEQF	TRBV3-1/TRBV3-2	TRBJ2-1
ASSSSRLPDYNSPLH	TRBV2	TRBJ1-6
VRSFRYDSPLH	TRBV7-5	TRBJ1-6
ASGLGLAGVFTDTQY	TRBV12-5	TRBJ2-3
ASSVAPLAGSDTQY	TRBV9	TRBJ2-3
ASSPGTGNTGELF	TRBV6-5	TRBJ2-2
ATSDSNDRAGYT	TRBV24-1	TRBJ1-2
ASTKSEYGYT	TRBV11-2	TRBJ1-2
ASSLFRGQDTEAF	TRBV11-2	TRBJ1-1
ATSDTQGWDYGYT	TRBV24-1	TRBJ1-2
ASNTQGNNQPQH	TRBV6-6	TRBJ1-5
ASSQGLAGGLTHTQY	TRBV14	TRBJ2-3
ASSTRLNEQY	TRBV7-2	TRBJ2-7
ASTSGGSPLH	TRBV6-5	TRBJ1-6